Following are 17 T cell receptor beta chains from one sample sequenced in a study of blood T cell repertoires in COVID-19. Sequencing was performed with immunoSEQ multiplex PCR; in TCRdb, only in-frame clones are kept and a portion is missing. This table has 200,000 or so clones, about 84% appearing once. The sequencing sample was made of PBMCs or T cells enriched from blood (not recorded which). Receptor source: a man aged 60 to 69 who had recovered from COVID-19.

The CDR3 loop reads CASSLSGATDTQYF. The CDR3 nucleotides read TGTGCCAGCAGCTTAAGCGGGGCCACAGATACGCAGTATTTT. The V call is TRBV5-8, the J call TRBJ2-3, with TRBD2 matching 7 bases. The CDR3 runs to 14 residues. From germline, CDR1 is SGHTS and CDR2 YDEGEE. Trimming removed 2 bases from V and 2 bases from J; junction bases left unmatched: 2.

The gene calls are TRBV27 and TRBJ1-5, with 8 positions matching TRBD1. The CDR3 spans 13 residues. Germline V gene lookup returns CDR1 MNHEY and CDR2 SMNVEV (reference sequence). The J segment lost 6 bases and the V segment lost 6 bases, leaving 4 bases of the junction unmatched. CDR3 sequence reads: CASSGQGLQPQHF. In DNA, the CDR3 is TGTGCCAGCAGCGGACAGGGACTTCAGCCCCAGCATTTT.

The rearrangement joins TRBV14 to TRBJ1-6; D is undetermined. Trimming pared 0 bases from V and 14 bases from J, leaving 14 bases between. The CDR3 spans 14 residues. Per germline, CDR1 SGHDN and CDR2 FVKESK. CDR3 sequence: CASSQDRQVVSLHF. CDR3 DNA sequence: TGTGCCAGCAGCCAAGATAGGCAGGTGGTCTCCCTCCACTTT. The full variable domain, with the rest looked up from reference TRBV14 and TRBJ1-6, is EAGVTQFPSHSVIEKGQTVTLRCDPISGHDNLYWYRRVMGKEIKFLLHFVKESKQDESGMPNNRFLAERTGGTYSTLKVQPAELEDSGVYFCASSQDRQVVSLHFGNGTRLTVT.

The chain uses TRBV7-2 and TRBJ2-4; 8 bases are shared with TRBD1. The CDR3 is 14 amino acids. The germline CDR1 and CDR2 sequences are SGHTA and FQGNSA. The junction had 5 bases not matched to a gene; V was cut back by 4 bases and J by 6 bases. This chain's CDR3 is CASSSTGVGNIQYF. In DNA, the CDR3 is TGTGCCAGCAGCTCGACAGGGGTAGGAAACATTCAGTACTTC.

This chain links TRBV6-5 with TRBJ2-3, with a tentative D call TRBD2 (6 bases). Germline lookup yields CDR1 MNHEY and CDR2 SVGAGI. V shed 6 bases and J shed 2 bases, with 15 bases lying between them. The length of the CDR3 is 15 residues. CDR3 sequence reads: CASRDGSGDTDTQYF. The CDR3 bases are TGTGCCAGCAGGGACGGGTCGGGGGACACAGATACGCAGTATTTT.

V and J are TRBV5-1 and TRBJ1-6; 9 bases match TRBD1. The germline gives CDR1 SGHRS, CDR2 YFSETQ. Germline trimming cut 6 bases from V and 7 bases from J; bases unmatched to any gene: 8. The CDR3 spans 15 residues. CDR3 DNA: TGCGCCAGCAAACAGGGACAGGGAAGCAATTCACCCCTCCACTTT. It translates to CASKQGQGSNSPLHF.

The chain joins TRBV5-4 to TRBJ2-1; 11 bases match TRBD1. Germline V gene lookup returns CDR1 SGHNT and CDR2 YYREEE (reference sequence). The junction had 8 bases not matched to a gene; V was cut back by 4 bases and J by 8 bases. This CDR3 spans 15 amino acids. This chain's CDR3 is CASSKDRGHVYEQFF. The CDR3 nucleotides read TGTGCCAGCAGCAAGGACAGGGGGCATGTCTATGAGCAGTTCTTC.

By share of the sample, this clone is medium-sized. The chain employs TRBV5-3 and TRBJ1-5; the match to TRBD1 covers 7 bases. TRBV5-3 is treated as an ORF (open reading frame) with a function not yet certain. V lost 4 bases, J lost 5 bases, and 6 bases stayed unmatched. The CDR3 spans 14 residues. CDR3 in amino acids: CARSSRTGDQPQHF. CDR3 nucleotide sequence: TGTGCCAGAAGCAGTAGGACAGGCGATCAGCCCCAGCATTTT.

The rearrangement links TRBV19 to TRBJ1-1; D remains ambiguous. Germline V CDR1 and CDR2: LNHDA, SQIVND (reference sequence). The germline V and J ends were trimmed by 3 bases and 7 bases, with 9 bases remaining between them. The CDR3 covers 12 residues. In nucleotides, the CDR3 is TGTGCCAGTAGTATCAGCAGGAATGAAGCTTTCTTT. This translates into CASSISRNEAFF. Full variable domain (remainder filled in from reference TRBV19 and TRBJ1-1): DGGITQSPKYLFRKEGQNVTLSCEQNLNHDAMYWYRQDPGQGLRLIYYSQIVNDFQKGDIAEGYSVSREKKESFPLTVTSAQKNPTAFYLCASSISRNEAFFGQGTRLTVV.

This clone appeared once. The V gene is TRBV24-1, the J gene TRBJ2-1, with TRBD1 matching over 12 bases. Looked up from germline, CDR1 is KGHDR and CDR2 is SFDVKD. J gave up 7 bases and V 9 bases, and 6 bases lay outside the gene matches. CDR3 length: 14 amino acids. CDR3 residues: CATRGQGAGNEQFF. The CDR3 DNA sequence: TGTGCCACCCGGGGACAGGGGGCTGGTAATGAGCAGTTCTTC.

This clone occurred once. The chain recombines TRBV6-5 with TRBJ2-1; 12 nucleotides match TRBD1. The V segment lost 4 bases and the J segment 16 bases; nucleotides outside the gene matches: 11. This CDR3 spans 14 amino acids. CDR1 MNHEY and CDR2 SVGAGI come from the germline V gene. As DNA, the CDR3 is TGTGCCAGCAGTTGGGGAGGGACAGGGGGCGCTGAATTCTTC. Translation gives CASSWGGTGGAEFF.

V usage is TRBV7-6 and J usage is TRBJ2-1; TRBD1 agrees at 9 bases. Trimming removed 5 bases from V and 10 bases from J; junction bases left unmatched: 9. In germline, CDR1 is SGHVS, CDR2 FNYEAQ. The CDR3 length is 14 residues. The CDR3 loop is CASSKGQGSFEQFF. The CDR3 coding sequence is TGTGCCAGCAGCAAGGGACAGGGATCCTTCGAGCAGTTCTTC. Using reference TRBV7-6 and TRBJ2-1 for the parts outside the CDR3, the full variable domain is GAGVSQSPRYKVTKRGQDVALRCDPISGHVSLYWYRQALGQGPEFLTYFNYEAQQDKSGLPNDRFSAERPEGSISTLTIQRTEQRDSAMYRCASSKGQGSFEQFFGPGTRLTVL.

The chain couples TRBV20-1 to TRBJ1-2, with no clear D. V was pared by 3 bases and J by 2 bases, with 7 bases between. The CDR3 spans 12 residues. CDR1 and CDR2 (germline): DFQATT, SNEGSKA (reference sequence). The CDR3 loop reads CSASVQNYGYTF. The CDR3 nucleotides are TGCAGTGCTAGTGTCCAGAACTATGGCTACACCTTC.

The chain has TRBV19 and TRBJ2-6; tentatively, D is TRBD2 (6 bases). Germline V gene data show CDR1 as LNHDA and CDR2 as SQIVND (reference sequence). Deletions cut 6 bases from V and 2 bases from J, with 8 bases between. This CDR3 region has 14 residues. CDR3 DNA sequence: TGTGCCAGTAGGGGGGGTGCTGGGGCCAACGTCCTGACTTTC. Translation gives CASRGGAGANVLTF.

This chain links TRBV11-1 with TRBJ2-4; a weak D match, TRBD2 (5 bases). The germline CDR1 and CDR2 sequences are SGHAT and FQDESV (reference sequence). Trimming removed 1 base at V and 6 bases at J, with 7 bases between. The CDR3 consists of 13 residues. Here the CDR3 reads CASSLVRGNIQYF. The CDR3 bases are TGTGCCAGCAGCTTAGTTCGGGGAAACATTCAGTACTTC.

The rearrangement links TRBV5-1 to TRBJ1-1; a possible D gene is TRBD1 (6 bases). The V and J ends lost 4 bases and 10 bases respectively, with 17 bases between them. This CDR3 contains 13 residues. Per the germline V gene, CDR1 is SGHRS and CDR2 is YFSETQ. In DNA, the CDR3 is TGCGCCAGCAGCATGGGGGGGCAAGGGCGAGCTTTCTTT. Translation gives CASSMGGQGRAFF.

The rearrangement links TRBV28 to TRBJ2-5; TRBD2 aligns across 9 bases. Germline CDR1 reads MDHEN; CDR2 reads SYDVKM. The CDR3 is made up of 15 amino acids. The V gene end was trimmed by 5 bases and the J gene end by 4 bases; junction bases not matched to a gene: 8. CDR3 nucleotide sequence: TGTGCCAGCAGTAAGACTAGCGGAGGAAGAGAGACCCAGTACTTC. This encodes CASSKTSGGRETQYF. Full variable domain (missing parts from reference TRBV28 and TRBJ2-5): DVKVTQSSRYLVKRTGEKVFLECVQDMDHENMFWYRQDPGLGLRLIYFSYDVKMKEKGDIPEGYSVSREKKERFSLILESASTNQTSMYLCASSKTSGGRETQYFGPGTRLLVL.